In its sample, the clone carrying this T cell receptor beta chain was seen many times. Its target is not known. The sample originates from a study of blood T cells in healthy people across ages. For the second PCR, which ran for roughly 6 to 12 cycles, a sample-barcoded 5' primer and a J-beta primer mix were used. One entry per CDR3 protein, called by TCRdb with MiXCR from the 5' RACE reads. This sample has hundreds of thousands of distinct CDR3 sequences, with around two fifths found just once. Germline V lookup: CDR1 SQVTM, CDR2 ANQGSEA. Trimming took off 5 bases at V and 0 bases at J, with 13 bases between the two ends. The CDR3 totals 14 residues. The individuals who served as donors were healthy Caucasians living in Russia, aged about 6 to 100. General study findings and limits: TCR beta diversity, measured per million T cells, fell in a roughly linear way with age. Diversity figures based on one million T cells were deemed too low.

The chain recombines TRBV29-1 with TRBJ1-2, with a possible D match to TRBD1 (5 bases). The origin of this receptor is a man of 80 years or more in good health. The sample taken for sequencing was blood. CDR3 amino acids: CSVQGTQTNYGYTF. As DNA, the CDR3 is TGCAGCGTTCAAGGGACGCAAACTAACTATGGCTACACCTTC.